The rows below give T cell receptor beta chains drawn from one sample of a study of blood T cells in healthy people across ages. MiXCR, run by TCRdb on the 5' RACE reads, gives a single entry per CDR3 protein. Here the sample spans 700,000 to 900,000 distinct CDR3 sequences, 40% to 65% being singletons. Sequenced: blood. These receptors were collected from an elderly man in good health. Both conserved end residues are trimmed from each CDR3. Fields, in order: J gene, V gene, CDR3 length, CDR3 protein.

>TRBJ1-2|TRBV29-1|12
SVETRTGGFGYT
>TRBJ2-3|TRBV20-1|14
SARLPGGGSTDTQY
>TRBJ2-1|TRBV27|11
AASRGLSNEQF
>.|TRBV4-1|17
ASSQVLPGLAGQDYEQY
>TRBJ2-3|TRBV3-1|12
ASSQDLLAGGWY
>TRBJ2-1|TRBV28|17
ASSLRYRTSDSSYNEQF
>TRBJ2-1|TRBV7-2|16
ASSLAPKVAGGRNEQF
>TRBJ2-7|TRBV29-1|10
SGGTQQGEQY
>TRBJ2-7|TRBV20-1|12
SARTSGRAREQY
>TRBJ2-3|TRBV27|15
ASSSRTSGRNTDTQY
>TRBJ2-5|TRBV11-2|13
ASSQMGRDQETQY
>TRBJ2-1|TRBV14|13
ASSQNLAESNEQF
>TRBJ2-5|TRBV7-2|9
ASTNTNEQY
>TRBJ1-1|TRBV4-1|12
ASSQVQLMSEAF
>.|TRBV24-1|14
ATSDDNGQGKMTQY
>TRBJ2-3|TRBV6-2/TRBV6-3|13
ASSYSASGRRYAY
>TRBJ2-4|TRBV12-5|13
ASGHLGGGRDIQY
>TRBJ2-3|TRBV24-1|12
ATSDTDQRHTQY
>TRBJ2-1|TRBV7-9|13
ASSLTVRTGNEQF
>TRBJ2-5|TRBV20-1|12
SARDGMGTETQY
>TRBJ2-4|TRBV4-1|13
ASSRGLAVKNIQY
>TRBJ2-7|TRBV27|13
ASSYRGVTAYEQY
>TRBJ1-4|TRBV6-5|11
ASRSPGVNRLF
>TRBJ2-5|TRBV10-3|13
AISEVAGVQETQY
>TRBJ2-1|TRBV9|12
ASSPGTGVHEQF
>TRBJ2-1|TRBV5-1|13
ASSLRRSSYNEQF
>TRBJ2-1|TRBV11-1|11
ASSNPPGLVQF
>TRBJ2-3|TRBV2|12
ASSGGAQTNTQY
>.|TRBV7-2|14
ASSPRLTSSYNEQY
>TRBJ1-5|TRBV28|14
ASSARLDRGSQPQH
>TRBJ1-5|TRBV18|11
ASSPREGQPQH
>TRBJ2-1|TRBV20-1|12
SAPWREVYNEQF
>TRBJ1-2|TRBV20-1|12
SAKQYDWGYGYT